One and the same sample provided the 8 T cell receptor beta chains below, sequenced in a study of T cell responses to AZD1222 COVID-19 vaccine. Produced via immunoSEQ multiplex PCR; TCRdb's table is partial and in-frame only. The sample consists of some 130,000 clones, 80% to 95% of them appearing once. The material was peripheral blood, obtained on day 0 of AZD1222 vaccination. Source of these receptors: an adult in good health.

This clone is a singleton in its sample. The rearrangement links TRBV6-5 to TRBJ1-6; the match to TRBD1 covers 8 bases. The trim removed 1 base at V and 6 bases at J, leaving 2 bases unmatched. The CDR3 runs to 15 residues. Germline CDR1 MNHEY, CDR2 SVGAGI. The CDR3 here is CASSYFDRGNSPLHF. The CDR3 DNA follows: TGTGCCAGCAGTTACTTTGACAGGGGTAATTCACCCCTCCACTTT.

This chain joins TRBV7-2 and TRBJ2-1; 7 positions agree with TRBD1. This CDR3 is built from 15 residues. Germline values: CDR1 SGHTA, CDR2 FQGNSA. The trim removed 0 bases at V and 5 bases at J, leaving 4 bases unmatched. Written as DNA, the CDR3 is TGTGCCAGCAGCTTAGCTGTCAGGGGGAACAATGAGCAGTTCTTC. It yields the protein CASSLAVRGNNEQFF. Full variable domain (rest looked up from reference TRBV7-2 and TRBJ2-1): GAGVSQSPSNKVTEKGKDVELRCDPISGHTALYWYRQSLGQGLEFLIYFQGNSAPDKSGLPSDRFSAERTGGSVSTLTIQRTQQEDSAVYLCASSLAVRGNNEQFFGPGTRLTVL.

This chain joins TRBV7-2 and TRBJ2-7; D might be TRBD1 or TRBD2, each matching 6 bases. The CDR3 loop spans 14 amino acids. V was pared by 5 bases and J by 7 bases, with 18 bases between. Germline CDR1 reads SGHTA; CDR2 reads FQGNSA. The CDR3 loop is CASSAGGSPREQYF. The CDR3 DNA sequence: TGTGCCAGCAGCGCCGGGGGCAGCCCTAGAGAGCAGTACTTC.

This rearrangement joins TRBV12-5 to TRBJ1-2; 10 bases align to TRBD1. Germline CDR1 is LGHNT and CDR2 is FRNRAP. Trimming at V came to 6 bases and at J to 3 bases, leaving 4 bases not matched to a gene. This CDR3 comprises 14 residues. The CDR3 DNA reads TGTGCTAGTGGGACCGGGACAGGGGACTATGGCTACACCTTC. Encoded protein: CASGTGTGDYGYTF.

This sequence joins TRBV4-3 and TRBJ2-7; maybe TRBD2 (6 bases). The V end was cut by 0 bases, the J end by 0 bases, with 9 bases between. Germline V CDR1 and CDR2: LGHNA, YSLEER. This CDR3 is built from 15 residues. The DNA for the CDR3 is TGCGCCAGCAGCCAAGATCGGGGGACCTCCTACGAGCAGTACTTC. It yields the protein CASSQDRGTSYEQYF.

This rearrangement joins TRBV6-2 or TRBV6-3 to TRBJ2-3, with TRBD2 matching 11 bases. The trim removed 2 bases at V and 4 bases at J, leaving 8 bases unmatched. Germline lookup yields CDR1 MNHEY and CDR2 SVGEGT. The CDR3 totals 17 residues. The CDR3 sequence is CASSYPTSGSGSDTQYF. In nucleotides, the CDR3 is TGTGCCAGCAGTTACCCCACTAGCGGGAGTGGGTCAGATACGCAGTATTTT.

This clone was counted once. The chain joins TRBV7-2 to TRBJ1-1; D gene ambiguous. This CDR3 is 13 amino acids long. The V and J ends lost 0 bases and 3 bases respectively, with 5 bases between them. Germline CDR1 and CDR2: SGHTA and FQGNSA. The CDR3 region is CASSLAMDTEAFF. In DNA, the CDR3 is TGTGCCAGCAGCTTAGCAATGGACACTGAAGCTTTCTTT. The full variable domain, rest sourced from reference TRBV7-2 and TRBJ1-1, is GAGVSQSPSNKVTEKGKDVELRCDPISGHTALYWYRQSLGQGLEFLIYFQGNSAPDKSGLPSDRFSAERTGGSVSTLTIQRTQQEDSAVYLCASSLAMDTEAFFGQGTRLTVV.

The CDR3 nucleotides are TGTGCCAGCAGCCAAACTAACGGGTTCTCCGAGCAGTACTTC. This codes for CASSQTNGFSEQYF. J is TRBJ2-7 and V is TRBV3-1 (or the pseudogene TRBV3-2); the D is unclear. V lost 2 bases to trimming and J lost 6 bases, with 14 bases between them. Germline values: CDR1 LGHDT, CDR2 YNNKEL (reference sequence). This CDR3 comprises 14 residues.